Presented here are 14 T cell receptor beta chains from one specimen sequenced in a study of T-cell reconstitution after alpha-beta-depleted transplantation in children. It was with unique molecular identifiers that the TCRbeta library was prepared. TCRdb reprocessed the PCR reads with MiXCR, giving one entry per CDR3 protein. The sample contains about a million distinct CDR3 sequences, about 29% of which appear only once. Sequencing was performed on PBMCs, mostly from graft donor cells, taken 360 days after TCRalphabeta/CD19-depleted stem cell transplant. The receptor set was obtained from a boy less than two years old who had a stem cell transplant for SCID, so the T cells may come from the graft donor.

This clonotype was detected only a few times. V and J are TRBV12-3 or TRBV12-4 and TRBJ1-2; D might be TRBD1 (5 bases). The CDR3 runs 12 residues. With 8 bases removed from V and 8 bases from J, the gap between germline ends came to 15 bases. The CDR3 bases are TGTGCCAGCGCGGCAGGGCGTCGGGGCTACACCTTC. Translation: CASAAGRRGYTF.

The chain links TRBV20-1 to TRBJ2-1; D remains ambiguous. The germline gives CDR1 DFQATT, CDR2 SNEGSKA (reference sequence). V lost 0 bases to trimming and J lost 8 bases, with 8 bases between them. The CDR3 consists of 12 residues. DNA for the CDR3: TGCAGTGCTAGAGAGAGCCGTTATGAGCAGTTCTTC. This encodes CSARESRYEQFF.

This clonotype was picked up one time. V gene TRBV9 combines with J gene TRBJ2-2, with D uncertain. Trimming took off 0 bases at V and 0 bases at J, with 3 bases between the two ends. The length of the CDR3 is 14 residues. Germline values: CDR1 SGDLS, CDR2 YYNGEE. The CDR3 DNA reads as TGTGCCAGCAGCGTAGAATCGAACACCGGGGAGCTGTTTTTT. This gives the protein CASSVESNTGELFF.

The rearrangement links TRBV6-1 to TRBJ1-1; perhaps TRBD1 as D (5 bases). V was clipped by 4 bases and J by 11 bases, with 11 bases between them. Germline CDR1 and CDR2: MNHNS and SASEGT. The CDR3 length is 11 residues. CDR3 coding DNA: TGTGCCAGCAGTGCGCAGGGCCGGGCTTTCTTT. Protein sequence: CASSAQGRAFF.

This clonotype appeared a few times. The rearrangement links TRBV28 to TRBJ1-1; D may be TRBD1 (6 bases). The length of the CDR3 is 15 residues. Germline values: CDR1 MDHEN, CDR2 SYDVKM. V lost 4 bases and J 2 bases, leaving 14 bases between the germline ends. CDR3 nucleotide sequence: TGTGCCAGCAGTTCCCCCGGGGGCCTTAACACTGAAGCTTTCTTT. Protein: CASSSPGGLNTEAFF.

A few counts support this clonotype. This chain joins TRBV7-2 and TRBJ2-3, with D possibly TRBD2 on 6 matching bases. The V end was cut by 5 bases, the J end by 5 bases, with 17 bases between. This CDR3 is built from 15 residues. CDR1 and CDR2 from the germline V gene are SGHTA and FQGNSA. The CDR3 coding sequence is TGTGCCAGCAGCCGGGGGATATTAGCGGTAGATACGCAGTATTTT. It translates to CASSRGILAVDTQYF.

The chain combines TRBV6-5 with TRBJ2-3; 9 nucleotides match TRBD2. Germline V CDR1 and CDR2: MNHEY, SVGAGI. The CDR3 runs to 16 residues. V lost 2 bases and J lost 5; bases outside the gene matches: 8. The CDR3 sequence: CASSYRRGGLGDTQYF. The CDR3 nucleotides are TGTGCCAGCAGTTACAGGCGGGGGGGCCTCGGAGATACGCAGTATTTT.

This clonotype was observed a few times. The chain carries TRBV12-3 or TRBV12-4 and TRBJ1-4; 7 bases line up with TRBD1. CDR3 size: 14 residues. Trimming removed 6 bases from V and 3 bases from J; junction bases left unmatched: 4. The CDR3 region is CASRPGQPNEKLFF. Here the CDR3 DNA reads TGTGCCAGCAGACCGGGACAGCCTAATGAAAAACTGTTTTTT.

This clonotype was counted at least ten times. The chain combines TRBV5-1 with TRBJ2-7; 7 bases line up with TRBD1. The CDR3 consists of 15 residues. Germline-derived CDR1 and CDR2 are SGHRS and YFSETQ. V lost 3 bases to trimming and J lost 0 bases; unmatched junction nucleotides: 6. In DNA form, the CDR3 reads TGCGCCAGCAGCTCGGGGACAGTCAGCTCCTACGAGCAGTACTTC. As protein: CASSSGTVSSYEQYF.

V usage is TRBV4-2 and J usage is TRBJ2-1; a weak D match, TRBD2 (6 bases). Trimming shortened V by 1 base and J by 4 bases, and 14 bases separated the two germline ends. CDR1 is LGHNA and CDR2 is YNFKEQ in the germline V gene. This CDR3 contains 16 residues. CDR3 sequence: CASSQGLIGLYNEQFF. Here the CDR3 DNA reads TGTGCCAGCAGCCAAGGTCTCATAGGACTATACAATGAGCAGTTCTTC.

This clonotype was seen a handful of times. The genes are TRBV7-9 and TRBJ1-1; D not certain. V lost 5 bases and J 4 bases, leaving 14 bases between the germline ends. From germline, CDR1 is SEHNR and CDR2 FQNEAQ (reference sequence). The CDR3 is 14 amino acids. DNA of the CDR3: TGTGCCAGCAGCGACTTAAGGGAGAGCACTGAAGCTTTCTTT. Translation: CASSDLRESTEAFF.

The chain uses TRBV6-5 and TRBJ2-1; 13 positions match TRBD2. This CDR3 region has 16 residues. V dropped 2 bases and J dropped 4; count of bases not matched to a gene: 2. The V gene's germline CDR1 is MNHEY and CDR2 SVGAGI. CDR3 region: CASSYPTSGGYNEQFF. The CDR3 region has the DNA TGTGCCAGCAGTTACCCGACTAGCGGGGGGTACAATGAGCAGTTCTTC.

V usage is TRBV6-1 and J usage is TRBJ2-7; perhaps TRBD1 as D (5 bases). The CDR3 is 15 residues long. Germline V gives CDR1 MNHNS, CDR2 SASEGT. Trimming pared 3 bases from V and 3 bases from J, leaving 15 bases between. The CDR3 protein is CASSDQGIKDYEQYF. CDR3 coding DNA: TGTGCCAGCAGTGATCAGGGAATAAAGGACTACGAGCAGTACTTC.

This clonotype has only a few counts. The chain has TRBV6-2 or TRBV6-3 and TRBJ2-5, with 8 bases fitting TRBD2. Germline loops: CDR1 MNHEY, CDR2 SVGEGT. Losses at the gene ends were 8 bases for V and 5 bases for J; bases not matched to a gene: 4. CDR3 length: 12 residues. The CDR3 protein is CASSGLVETQYF. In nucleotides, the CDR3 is TGTGCCAGCTCGGGACTAGTGGAGACCCAGTACTTC.